This T cell receptor (beta chain) was sequenced in a study of sequential checkpoint blockade in melanoma (dated by TCRdb to about 2019). Looking at the study overall: In a 1:1 randomization, patients received either first-line nivolumab then ipilimumab (arm A) or ipilimumab then nivolumab (arm B). Maintenance nivolumab came after each of the two trial sequences. The full study reports these points: Larger, independent patient cohorts are needed to validate the response-prediction model that combines TCR metrics and mutation burden.

Including cysteine and phenylalanine, the CDR3 has 15 amino acids. The sequence is cut down to CDR3 DNA, 45 bases in frame from base 1. At the junction V is shortened by 0 bases and J by 6 bases; bases outside the gene matches: 5. In the germline V gene, CDR1 corresponds to SGDLS and CDR2 to YYNGEE. The treatment or condition label on this specimen signifies: randomized to nivolumab then ipilimumab (arm A) or the reverse (arm B). Prior DNA-damaging chemotherapy had not been received by any trial patient. A FACS Aria II flow cytometer was used to sort live CD3+CD8+ cells that were negative for CD19 and CD56 from thawed PBMCs. The samples were obtained from melanoma patients enrolled in CheckMate 064, an open-label, randomized phase II trial testing sequential checkpoint blockade. Leukapheresis was used to collect peripheral blood mononuclear cells, which were then purified with Ficoll-Paque and frozen in human serum with about 9.3% DMSO. Purity of sorted blood CD3+CD8+ cells was verified at >95% immediately after sorting, followed by DNA extraction.

TCRbeta CDR3 regions were immunosequenced from genomic DNA with the immunoSEQ Assay. Before high-throughput sequencing, genomic DNA was amplified using bias-controlled multiplex PCR. In the authors' own workflow: To quantify the absolute abundance of each unique TCRbeta CDR3 region, the sequences were collapsed and filtered. Clonality was defined as 1 minus Pielou's evenness and was calculated using productive rearrangements only. A previously published method was used to identify clones with significantly greater frequencies in on-treatment samples than in baseline samples. This immuneACCESS table, as held by TCRdb, lists in-frame sequences with V and J called but not all clones. Of the missing ones, under half trace to an unresolved V gene in checked studies; the others have no known cause. V and J calls and clone size are given by that table; D and trimming were obtained from the DNA. Present in this sample are 15,000 to 20,000 clones, 85% to 95% of which were seen just once. The top ten clones comprise about 23% of the sample.

This clone has only one observation. Its antigen is still unknown. Per-nucleotide qualities are absent, and no much larger clonotype sits a single base away. The sample consisted of CD8+ T cells sorted from blood (inferred from file names), taken from a patient given nivolumab and ipilimumab in sequence. The chain uses TRBV9 and TRBJ1-2, and 10 junction bases match TRBD1. This sequence was found in a human donor with melanoma. The CDR3 is CASSVGGTGAHGYTF. The nucleotide sequence reads as follows: TGTGCCAGCAGCGTAGGCGGGACAGGGGCCCATGGCTACACCTTC.